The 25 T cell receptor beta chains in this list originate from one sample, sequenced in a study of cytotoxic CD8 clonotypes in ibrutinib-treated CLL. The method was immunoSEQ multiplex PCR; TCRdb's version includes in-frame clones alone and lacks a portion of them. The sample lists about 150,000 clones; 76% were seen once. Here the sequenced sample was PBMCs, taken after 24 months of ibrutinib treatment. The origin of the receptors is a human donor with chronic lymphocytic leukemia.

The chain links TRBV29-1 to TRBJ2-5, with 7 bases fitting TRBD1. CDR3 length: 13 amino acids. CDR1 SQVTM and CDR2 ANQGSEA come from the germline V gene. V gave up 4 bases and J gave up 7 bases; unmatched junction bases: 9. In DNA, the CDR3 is TGCAGCGTTGCACAGGGGATCCTTGGGACCCAGTACTTC. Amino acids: CSVAQGILGTQYF.

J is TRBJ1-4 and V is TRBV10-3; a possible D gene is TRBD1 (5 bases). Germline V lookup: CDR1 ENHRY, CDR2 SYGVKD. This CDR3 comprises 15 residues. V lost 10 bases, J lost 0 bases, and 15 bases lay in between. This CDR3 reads CATGGGGTTNEKLFF. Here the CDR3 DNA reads TGTGCCACCGGGGGTGGCGGAACAACTAATGAAAAACTGTTTTTT.

CDR3 nucleotides: TGTGCCAGCAGCTTTGTGGGGACGGCCGGGGAGCTGTTTTTT. Translating it yields CASSFVGTAGELFF. V is TRBV7-2 and J is TRBJ2-2; TRBD1 or TRBD2 may be the D gene (5 bases each). The germline V gene has CDR1 SGHTA and CDR2 FQGNSA. Trimming left V 3 bases short and J 6 bases short, with 11 bases between. This CDR3 contains 14 residues.

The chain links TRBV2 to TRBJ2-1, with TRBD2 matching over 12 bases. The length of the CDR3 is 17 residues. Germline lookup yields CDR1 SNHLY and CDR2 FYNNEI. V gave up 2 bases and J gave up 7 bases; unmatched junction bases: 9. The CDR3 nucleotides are TGTGCCAGCAGTGAACGTAGACTAGCGGGAGAAGGGAATGAGCAGTTCTTC. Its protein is CASSERRLAGEGNEQFF.

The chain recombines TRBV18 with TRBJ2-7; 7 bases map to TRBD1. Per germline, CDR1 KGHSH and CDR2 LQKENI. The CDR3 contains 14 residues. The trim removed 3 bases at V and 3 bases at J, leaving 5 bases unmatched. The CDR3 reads CASSPGTDRYEQYF. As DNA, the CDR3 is TGTGCCAGCTCACCGGGGACAGATCGCTACGAGCAGTACTTC. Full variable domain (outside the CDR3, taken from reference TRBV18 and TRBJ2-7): NAGVMQNPRHLVRRRGQEARLRCSPMKGHSHVYWYRQLPEEGLKFMVYLQKENIIDESGMPKERFSAEFPKEGPSILRIQQVVRGDSAAYFCASSPGTDRYEQYFGPGTRLTVT.

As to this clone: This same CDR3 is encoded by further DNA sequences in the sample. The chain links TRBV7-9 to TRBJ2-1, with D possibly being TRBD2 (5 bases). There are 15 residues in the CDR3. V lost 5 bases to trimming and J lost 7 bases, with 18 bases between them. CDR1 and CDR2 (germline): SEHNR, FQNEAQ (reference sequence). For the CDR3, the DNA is TGTGCCAGCAGCCCCCGGGGTGGGGTGCGTAATGAGCAGTTCTTC. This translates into CASSPRGGVRNEQFF.

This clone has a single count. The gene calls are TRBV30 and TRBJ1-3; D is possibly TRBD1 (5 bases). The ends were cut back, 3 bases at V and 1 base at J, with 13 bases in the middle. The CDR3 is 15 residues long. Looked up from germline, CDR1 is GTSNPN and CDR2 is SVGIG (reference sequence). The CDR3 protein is CAWRGGSGSGNTIYF. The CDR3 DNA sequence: TGTGCCTGGAGGGGGGGGAGTGGATCTGGAAACACCATATATTTT.

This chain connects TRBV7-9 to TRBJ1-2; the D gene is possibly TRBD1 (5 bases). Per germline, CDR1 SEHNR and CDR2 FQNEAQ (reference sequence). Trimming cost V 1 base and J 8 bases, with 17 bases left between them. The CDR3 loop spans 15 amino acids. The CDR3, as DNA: TGTGCCAGCAGCTTAGGGGAAGGGACCCCTTACGGCTACACCTTC. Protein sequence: CASSLGEGTPYGYTF.

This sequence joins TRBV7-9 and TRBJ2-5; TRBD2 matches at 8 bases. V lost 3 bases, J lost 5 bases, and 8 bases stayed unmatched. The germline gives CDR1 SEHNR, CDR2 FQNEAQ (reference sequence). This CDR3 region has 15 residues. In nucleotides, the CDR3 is TGTGCCAGCAGCTTGGGTAGCGGGAAGGTGGAGACCCAGTACTTC. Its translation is CASSLGSGKVETQYF.

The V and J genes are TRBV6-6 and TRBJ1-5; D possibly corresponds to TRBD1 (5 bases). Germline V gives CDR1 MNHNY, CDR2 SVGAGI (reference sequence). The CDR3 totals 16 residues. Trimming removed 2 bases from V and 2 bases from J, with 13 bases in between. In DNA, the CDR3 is TGTGCCAGCAGTTACGGGGCCAACCGGGGCAATCAGCCCCAGCATTTT. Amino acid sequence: CASSYGANRGNQPQHF.

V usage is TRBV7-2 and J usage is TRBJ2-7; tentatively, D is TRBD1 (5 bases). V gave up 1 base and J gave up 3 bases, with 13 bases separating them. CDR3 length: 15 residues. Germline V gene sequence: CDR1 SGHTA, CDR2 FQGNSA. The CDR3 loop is CASSLVQGGNYEQYF. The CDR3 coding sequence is TGTGCCAGCAGCTTAGTCCAGGGCGGAAACTACGAGCAGTACTTC.

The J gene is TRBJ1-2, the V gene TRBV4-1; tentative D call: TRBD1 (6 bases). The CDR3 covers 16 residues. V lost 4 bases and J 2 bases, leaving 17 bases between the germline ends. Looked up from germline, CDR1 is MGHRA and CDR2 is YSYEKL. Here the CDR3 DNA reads TGCGCCAGCAGCCCCCTCACAGGGTTGGGCAACTATGGCTACACCTTC. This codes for CASSPLTGLGNYGYTF.

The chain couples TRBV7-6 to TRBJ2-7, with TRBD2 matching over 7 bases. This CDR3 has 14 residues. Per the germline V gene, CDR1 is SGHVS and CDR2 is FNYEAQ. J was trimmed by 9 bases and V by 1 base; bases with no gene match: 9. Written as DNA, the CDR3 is TGTGCCAGCAGCTTAGTCCCCGGGGAGGGAGGGCAGTACTTC. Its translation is CASSLVPGEGGQYF.

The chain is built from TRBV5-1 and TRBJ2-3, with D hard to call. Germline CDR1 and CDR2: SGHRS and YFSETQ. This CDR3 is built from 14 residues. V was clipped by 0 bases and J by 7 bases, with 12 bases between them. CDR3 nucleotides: TGCGCCAGCAGCTTGGGTCAGCCGAGGAATACGCAGTATTTT. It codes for CASSLGQPRNTQYF.

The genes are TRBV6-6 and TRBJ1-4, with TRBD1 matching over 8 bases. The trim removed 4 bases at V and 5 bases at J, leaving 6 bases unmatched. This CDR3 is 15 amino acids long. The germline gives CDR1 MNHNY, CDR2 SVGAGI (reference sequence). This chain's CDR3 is CASSSGTGLNEKLFF. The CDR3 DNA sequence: TGTGCCAGCAGTTCGGGGACAGGCCTAAATGAAAAACTGTTTTTT.

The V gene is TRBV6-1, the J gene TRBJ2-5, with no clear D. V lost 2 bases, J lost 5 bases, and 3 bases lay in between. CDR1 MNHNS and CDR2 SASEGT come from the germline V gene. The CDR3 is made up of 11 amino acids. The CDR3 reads CASSEHETQYF. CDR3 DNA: TGTGCCAGCAGTGAACACGAGACCCAGTACTTC.

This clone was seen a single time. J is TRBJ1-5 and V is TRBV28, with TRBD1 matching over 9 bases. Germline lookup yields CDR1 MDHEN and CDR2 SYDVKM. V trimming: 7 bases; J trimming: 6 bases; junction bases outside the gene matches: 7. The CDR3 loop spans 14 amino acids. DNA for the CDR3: TGTGCCAGCACAGGGACAGGGATGTTTCAGCCCCAGCATTTT. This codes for CASTGTGMFQPQHF. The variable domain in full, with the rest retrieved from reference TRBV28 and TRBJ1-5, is DVKVTQSSRYLVKRTGEKVFLECVQDMDHENMFWYRQDPGLGLRLIYFSYDVKMKEKGDIPEGYSVSREKKERFSLILESASTNQTSMYLCASTGTGMFQPQHFGDGTRLSIL.

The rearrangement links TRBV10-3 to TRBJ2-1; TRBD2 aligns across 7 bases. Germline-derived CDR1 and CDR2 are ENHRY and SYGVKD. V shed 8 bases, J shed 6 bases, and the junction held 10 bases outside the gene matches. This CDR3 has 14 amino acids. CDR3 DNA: TGTGCCATCGACGGACTAGGGGCGGGCAATGAGCAGTTCTTC. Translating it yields CAIDGLGAGNEQFF.

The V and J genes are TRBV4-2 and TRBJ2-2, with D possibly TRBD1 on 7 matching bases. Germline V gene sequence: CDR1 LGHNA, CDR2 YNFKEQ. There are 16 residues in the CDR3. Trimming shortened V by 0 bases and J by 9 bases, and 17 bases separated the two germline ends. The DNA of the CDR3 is TGTGCCAGCAGCCAAGATGGAGGGCAGGGGGTCAGGGAGCTGTTTTTT. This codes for CASSQDGGQGVRELFF.

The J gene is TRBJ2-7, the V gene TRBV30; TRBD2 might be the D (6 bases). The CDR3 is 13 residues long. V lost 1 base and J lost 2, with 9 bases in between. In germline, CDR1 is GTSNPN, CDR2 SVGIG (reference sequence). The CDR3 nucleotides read TGTGCCTGGAGTGGGGCGGGGCCCTACGAGCAGTACTTC. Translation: CAWSGAGPYEQYF.

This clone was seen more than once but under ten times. CDR3 sequence reads: CASSIGGTSLHEQFF. As DNA, the CDR3 is TGTGCCAGTAGTATAGGGGGGACTTCCCTCCATGAGCAGTTCTTC. This chain connects TRBV19 to TRBJ2-1; D may be TRBD2 (6 bases). The germline gives CDR1 LNHDA, CDR2 SQIVND (reference sequence). This CDR3 has 15 residues. The germline V and J ends were trimmed by 1 base and 8 bases, with 15 bases remaining between them. Filled out from reference TRBV19 and TRBJ2-1, the complete variable domain reads DGGITQSPKYLFRKEGQNVTLSCEQNLNHDAMYWYRQDPGQGLRLIYYSQIVNDFQKGDIAEGYSVSREKKESFPLTVTSAQKNPTAFYLCASSIGGTSLHEQFFGPGTRLTVL.

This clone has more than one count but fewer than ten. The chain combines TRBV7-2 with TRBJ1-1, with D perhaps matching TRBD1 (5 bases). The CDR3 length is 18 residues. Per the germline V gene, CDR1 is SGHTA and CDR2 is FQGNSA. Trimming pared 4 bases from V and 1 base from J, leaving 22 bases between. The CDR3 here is CASSSPFGLGRGNTEAFF. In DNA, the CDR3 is TGTGCCAGCAGCTCGCCCTTCGGGCTTGGGAGGGGGAACACTGAAGCTTTCTTT.

In DNA, the CDR3 is TGTGCCAGCAGCCTGACCCCGAACACTGAAGCTTTCTTT. Its translation: CASSLTPNTEAFF. The rearrangement joins TRBV28 to TRBJ1-1; no firm D call. Trimming took 6 bases from V and 1 from J, leaving 9 bases between them. The CDR3 has 13 amino acids. Per germline, CDR1 MDHEN and CDR2 SYDVKM.

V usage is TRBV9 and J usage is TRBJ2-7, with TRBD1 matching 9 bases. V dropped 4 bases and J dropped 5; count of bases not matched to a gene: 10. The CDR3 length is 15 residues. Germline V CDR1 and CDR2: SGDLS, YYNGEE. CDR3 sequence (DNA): TGTGCCAGCAGCCAAACAGGGGGCGGTTTCGACGAGCAGTACTTC. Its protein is CASSQTGGGFDEQYF.

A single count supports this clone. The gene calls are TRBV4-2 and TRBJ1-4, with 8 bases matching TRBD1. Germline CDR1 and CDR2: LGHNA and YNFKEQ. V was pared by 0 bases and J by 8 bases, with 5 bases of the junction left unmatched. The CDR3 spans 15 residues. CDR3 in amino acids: CASSQDGQGAEKLFF. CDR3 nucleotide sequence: TGTGCCAGCAGCCAAGATGGACAGGGCGCGGAAAAACTGTTTTTT.